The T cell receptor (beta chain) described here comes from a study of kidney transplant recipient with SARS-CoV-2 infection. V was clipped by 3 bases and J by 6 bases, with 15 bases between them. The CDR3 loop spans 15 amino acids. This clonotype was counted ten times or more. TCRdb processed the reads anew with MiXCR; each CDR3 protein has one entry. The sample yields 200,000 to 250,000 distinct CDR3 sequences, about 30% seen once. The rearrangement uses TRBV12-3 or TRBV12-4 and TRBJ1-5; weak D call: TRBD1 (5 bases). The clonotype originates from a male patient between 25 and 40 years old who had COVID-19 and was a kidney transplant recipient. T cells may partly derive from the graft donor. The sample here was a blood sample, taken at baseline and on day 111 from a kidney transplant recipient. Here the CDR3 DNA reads TGTGCCAGCAGTTTCGGGCAGGGTATCGGTCAGCCCCAGCATTTT. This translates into CASSFGQGIGQPQHF.